This TCR beta chain is from a study of early T cells in non-severe SARS-CoV-2 infection (dated by TCRdb to the early 2020s). General notes on the study: Bulk RNA from unsorted whole blood was used for TCR sequencing, so alpha and beta chains could not be paired.

This clonotype occurred many times. This clone's antigen is unknown. Per-base quality was not reported, and no clone a single base away is much larger than it. The paper as a whole reports these results and caveats: VDJdb matching was skewed toward anti-spike CD8 responses, so virus-specific expansions were likely underestimated and private and CD4 specificities were missed.

The library relied on 5' RACE. The sequencer listed for this sample is NextSeq 500. Unique molecular identifiers were attached to individual cDNA molecules in the TCR library protocol so that sequencing error and PCR bias could be corrected. Both TCR alpha and beta chains were sequenced, and tight co-correlation was observed between alpha and beta sequence abundances in each sample. Per the original workflow: V gene, J gene and CDR3 annotation of TCR sequences was performed with Decombinator V4. Expanded TCRs were defined as changing significantly between any two time points under a Poisson model with p below 0.0001. TCR abundances were normalised to the total number of TCRs sequenced per sample and were expressed as counts per million. MAIT TCRs were defined by TRAV1-2 paired with TRAJ12, TRAJ20 or TRAJ33, and iNKT TCRs by TRAV10 paired with TRAJ18. VDJdb, accessed on 1 November 2021, was searched for TCRs annotated for CMV, EBV and SARS-CoV-2, and TCRs annotated for more than one antigen were excluded. In TCRdb, the public reads were trimmed at Q25 with fastp and aligned with MiXCR, with productive beta chains retained. Each record represents a unique CDR3 protein, reported with the most common genes and DNA among its rows. The V and J calls were not made by the authors but by TCRdb's processing. In this sample the table shows roughly 23,000 distinct CDR3 sequences, about 3.7% of which occur a single time. The ten biggest clones cover roughly 5.5% of the sample.

Trimming costs V 0 bases and J 0 bases, and their ends lie 10 bases apart. Including the terminal cysteine and phenylalanine, the CDR3 comprises 15 residues. Only the CDR3 DNA is retained, 45 bases long and in frame from the first base. CDR1 and CDR2 were assigned from the germline V gene (reference sequence) as GTSNPN and SVGIG. The study was a case-control design nested within a healthcare worker cohort in London, UK, with weekly nasopharyngeal swab PCR tests and blood sampling. Healthcare workers were recruited between 23 and 31 March 2020, during the week of the UK lockdown, and were followed weekly for up to about 16 weeks.

The sequenced sample consisted of whole blood. The rearranged segments are TRBV30 and TRBJ2-3; the D gene is unclear. The clonotype comes from an adult who was a healthcare worker with PCR-confirmed SARS-CoV-2 infection or an uninfected control (not recorded which). The nucleotide sequence reads as follows: TGTGCCTGGAGTGTATCTACAGCTAGCACAGATACGCAGTATTTT. Translated, this is CAWSVSTASTDTQYF.